The 24 T cell receptor beta chains in this list originate from one sample, sequenced in a study of blood T cell repertoires in COVID-19. Some clones are missing from TCRdb's copy, which holds only in-frame ones; the method was immunoSEQ multiplex PCR. Found here are some 320,000 clones, nearly 90% of them singletons; the top ten hold roughly 2.8%. The sequencing sample was made of PBMCs or T cells enriched from blood (not recorded which). The receptors stem from a woman in her forties or fifties who had been exposed to COVID-19.

The chain links TRBV20-1 to TRBJ1-6, with a tentative D call TRBD1 (6 bases). Trimming cost V 3 bases and J 5 bases, with 14 bases left between them. Germline V CDR1 and CDR2: DFQATT, SNEGSKA (reference sequence). CDR3 length: 15 residues. The CDR3 DNA sequence: TGCAGTGCTAGTAGGGGGGGAATGGATAATTCACCCCTCCACTTT. Translation gives CSASRGGMDNSPLHF.

This clone was detected only once. The V and J genes are TRBV18 and TRBJ1-2; D unresolved. Trimming removed 4 bases from V and 4 bases from J, with 13 bases in between. The CDR3 loop spans 14 amino acids. Germline CDR1 and CDR2: KGHSH and LQKENI. CDR3 sequence: CASSQGAAAYGYTF. In DNA, the CDR3 is TGTGCCAGCTCACAGGGAGCAGCGGCCTATGGCTACACCTTC.

J is TRBJ1-4 and V is TRBV7-9; weak D call: TRBD1 (5 bases). The V gene's germline CDR1 is SEHNR and CDR2 FQNEAQ (reference sequence). Trimming removed 8 bases from V and 6 bases from J, with 16 bases in between. This CDR3 is 14 amino acids long. DNA for the CDR3: TGTGCCAGCGTATCTCAGGGTTCCCATGAAAAACTGTTTTTT. Residues: CASVSQGSHEKLFF.

The chain uses TRBV6-5 and TRBJ2-3; weak D call: TRBD2 (6 bases). Deletions cut 2 bases from V and 2 bases from J, with 14 bases between. This CDR3 contains 16 residues. CDR1 MNHEY and CDR2 SVGAGI come from the germline V gene. The CDR3 bases are TGTGCCAGCAGTTACATCGTCGGGACTCCCACAGATACGCAGTATTTT. Translating gives CASSYIVGTPTDTQYF.

The rearrangement uses TRBV19 and TRBJ2-7; 9 nucleotides match TRBD1. V was clipped by 3 bases and J by 5 bases; unmatched bases: 5. The germline CDR1 and CDR2 sequences are LNHDA and SQIVND (reference sequence). The CDR3 contains 14 residues. In nucleotides, the CDR3 is TGTGCCAGTAGTATCCGGGACAGGGAGCACGAGCAGTACTTC. This encodes CASSIRDREHEQYF. Complete variable domain (other parts from reference TRBV19 and TRBJ2-7): DGGITQSPKYLFRKEGQNVTLSCEQNLNHDAMYWYRQDPGQGLRLIYYSQIVNDFQKGDIAEGYSVSREKKESFPLTVTSAQKNPTAFYLCASSIRDREHEQYFGPGTRLTVT.

The genes are TRBV6-1 and TRBJ1-5; tentative D call: TRBD1 (5 bases). The CDR3 contains 18 residues. Germline CDR1 reads MNHNS; CDR2 reads SASEGT. V lost 3 bases and J 1 base, leaving 19 bases between the germline ends. The CDR3 protein is CASSDRRVMVRSNQPQHF. CDR3 nucleotides: TGTGCCAGCAGTGACCGCAGGGTGATGGTACGAAGCAATCAGCCCCAGCATTTT.

This clone has a single count. This chain joins TRBV10-3 and TRBJ1-6; D ambiguous. The germline gives CDR1 ENHRY, CDR2 SYGVKD. The CDR3 has 12 residues. The ends were cut back, 7 bases at V and 10 bases at J, with 11 bases in the middle. CDR3 sequence (DNA): TGTGCCATCAAGGAGGGTGAATCACCCCTCCACTTT. Encoded protein: CAIKEGESPLHF.

The J gene is TRBJ2-7, the V gene TRBV11-1; D is perhaps TRBD2 (5 bases). The V end lost 1 base, the J end lost 2 bases, and 12 bases lay between the germline ends. The germline V gene encodes CDR1 SGHAT and CDR2 FQDESV (reference sequence). The CDR3 extends over 15 amino acids. The CDR3 region is CASSLDDYNTYEQYF. The DNA for the CDR3 is TGTGCCAGCAGCTTAGACGACTACAACACCTACGAGCAGTACTTC.

The chain links TRBV7-9 to TRBJ1-6, with a possible D match to TRBD1 (6 bases). The CDR3 totals 18 residues. CDR1 is SEHNR, CDR2 FQNEAQ, per germline (reference sequence). The V end lost 3 bases, the J end lost 5 bases, and 20 bases lay between the germline ends. CDR3 sequence: CASSFGQTGYPNNSPLHF. The CDR3, as DNA: TGTGCCAGCAGCTTCGGACAGACCGGATACCCTAATAATTCACCCCTCCACTTT.

This clone occurred once. This rearrangement joins TRBV5-4 to TRBJ2-6; no clear D. Trimming removed 1 base from V and 10 bases from J, with 12 bases in between. The CDR3 extends over 14 amino acids. Germline CDR1 and CDR2: SGHNT and YYREEE (reference sequence). The CDR3, as DNA: TGTGCCAGCAGCTTGTTTTTAGTCCCAAACGTCCTGACTTTC. It specifies CASSLFLVPNVLTF.

V is TRBV19 and J is TRBJ1-2, with D possibly matching TRBD1 (5 bases). Germline CDR1 and CDR2: LNHDA and SQIVND (reference sequence). This CDR3 is built from 13 residues. V was trimmed by 3 bases and J by 4 bases, leaving 9 bases between them. Here the CDR3 reads CASSMGGTYGYTF. The CDR3 bases are TGTGCCAGTAGTATGGGGGGTACCTATGGCTACACCTTC. The full variable domain, with the rest looked up from reference TRBV19 and TRBJ1-2, is DGGITQSPKYLFRKEGQNVTLSCEQNLNHDAMYWYRQDPGQGLRLIYYSQIVNDFQKGDIAEGYSVSREKKESFPLTVTSAQKNPTAFYLCASSMGGTYGYTFGSGTRLTVV.

The table lists this clone with a count of one. This chain connects TRBV29-1 to TRBJ2-5; possibly TRBD1 for D (5 bases). V lost 3 bases and J lost 1, with 12 bases in between. Germline CDR1 is SQVTM and CDR2 is ANQGSEA. CDR3 length: 14 residues. The CDR3 DNA reads as TGCAGCGTTGAGGGCAGGGTGAGCCAAGAGACCCAGTACTTC. Translation gives CSVEGRVSQETQYF.

This clone was found once. The chain links TRBV5-1 to TRBJ2-3; TRBD1 matches 10 bases. CDR1 and CDR2 (germline): SGHRS, YFSETQ. The CDR3 extends over 16 amino acids. The V segment lost 0 bases and the J segment 4 bases; nucleotides outside the gene matches: 5. CDR3 loop: CASSLAATGGADTQYF. In DNA, the CDR3 is TGCGCCAGCAGCTTGGCAGCGACAGGGGGCGCAGATACGCAGTATTTT.

This clone showed up just a few times. The rearrangement links TRBV7-9 to TRBJ1-5, with 7 nucleotides matching TRBD1. Trimming cost V 4 bases and J 10 bases; bases outside gene matches: 7. There are 13 residues in the CDR3. Per the germline V gene, CDR1 is SEHNR and CDR2 is FQNEAQ (reference sequence). This CDR3 is CASSSGQFFPQHF. CDR3 sequence (DNA): TGTGCCAGCAGCTCGGGACAGTTCTTCCCCCAGCATTTT.

In this sample, this clone turned up a few times. The chain employs TRBV6-6 and TRBJ1-5, with 8 nucleotides matching TRBD1. The germline CDR1 and CDR2 sequences are MNHNY and SVGAGI (reference sequence). The V segment lost 5 bases and the J segment 0 bases; nucleotides outside the gene matches: 6. The CDR3 is 16 residues long. CDR3 bases: TGTGCCAGCAGTCGACTCGGACAGGGTAGCAATCAGCCCCAGCATTTT. This codes for CASSRLGQGSNQPQHF.

This clone came up once. This rearrangement joins TRBV2 to TRBJ2-1, with D possibly being TRBD1 (6 bases). V lost 5 bases, J lost 8 bases, and 16 bases lay in between. The CDR3 contains 14 residues. CDR1 is SNHLY, CDR2 FYNNEI, per germline. The CDR3 nucleotides read TGTGCCAGCAGTCCTCTAACAGGGATGGATGAGCAGTTCTTC. Translated: CASSPLTGMDEQFF.

The chain is built from TRBV7-9 and TRBJ1-6, with 8 bases lining up with TRBD1. Germline V gives CDR1 SEHNR, CDR2 FQNEAQ (reference sequence). CDR3 length: 16 residues. J lost 6 bases, V lost 5 bases, and 9 bases had no gene match. The CDR3 here is CASSAKDRDINSPLHF. The CDR3 DNA reads as TGTGCCAGCAGCGCCAAGGACAGGGACATTAATTCACCCCTCCACTTT.

The chain couples TRBV7-2 to TRBJ2-3, with 9 nucleotides matching TRBD2. Unmatched junction bases numbered 10, after V lost 5 bases and J lost 4 bases. CDR1 SGHTA and CDR2 FQGNSA come from the germline V gene. This CDR3 has 16 amino acids. The CDR3 sequence is CASSPVVLAGADTQYF. In nucleotides, the CDR3 is TGTGCCAGCAGCCCGGTTGTCTTAGCGGGGGCAGATACGCAGTATTTT.

V usage is TRBV11-3 and J usage is TRBJ2-6, with 10 bases fitting TRBD1. CDR3 length equals 17 residues. V lost 4 bases and J lost 2; bases outside the gene matches: 5. Germline lookup yields CDR1 SGHNT and CDR2 YENEEA. The CDR3 nucleotides are TGTGCCAGCAGCTCCGACAGGGGGCTTGCTGGGGCCAACGTCCTGACTTTC. Its protein product is CASSSDRGLAGANVLTF. The complete variable domain, with remaining parts taken from reference TRBV11-3 and TRBJ2-6, reads EAGVVQSPRYKIIEKKQPVAFWCNPISGHNTLYWYLQNLGQGPELLIRYENEEAVDDSQLPKDRFSAERLKGVDSTLKIQPAELGDSAVYLCASSSDRGLAGANVLTFGAGSRLTVL.

J is TRBJ1-2 and V is TRBV10-3; 10 positions match TRBD1. V gave up 1 base and J gave up 0 bases; unmatched junction bases: 5. The CDR3 has 17 residues. In germline, CDR1 is ENHRY, CDR2 SYGVKD. The CDR3 DNA is TGTGCCATCAGTGAGTTCGGGACAGGGGCAGCTAACTATGGCTACACCTTC. Translating gives CAISEFGTGAANYGYTF.

As concerns this clone: This CDR3 is also generated by other DNA sequences in the sample. The chain has TRBV29-1 and TRBJ2-7; TRBD1 matches at 11 bases. CDR3 length: 13 residues. CDR1 and CDR2 (germline): SQVTM, ANQGSEA. V was pared by 2 bases and J by 4 bases, with 1 base of the junction left unmatched. DNA for the CDR3: TGCAGCGTTGAAAGGGACAGGGGGTACGAGCAGTACTTC. It specifies CSVERDRGYEQYF.

V gene TRBV2 combines with J gene TRBJ1-3, with TRBD1 matching over 7 bases. From germline, CDR1 is SNHLY and CDR2 FYNNEI. The CDR3 covers 14 residues. V trimming: 6 bases; J trimming: 2 bases; junction bases outside the gene matches: 4. The CDR3 loop is CASRQGTAGNTIYF. DNA for the CDR3: TGTGCCAGCAGGCAGGGGACAGCTGGAAACACCATATATTTT.

The chain couples TRBV5-8 to TRBJ1-2, with 7 bases identical to TRBD1. V shed 5 bases, J shed 7 bases, and the junction held 17 bases outside the gene matches. The CDR3 spans 16 residues. Germline V lookup: CDR1 SGHTS, CDR2 YDEGEE. CDR3 residues: CASSIVLNSGGRGYTF. CDR3 DNA: TGTGCCAGCAGTATTGTCCTGAACTCAGGGGGACGTGGCTACACCTTC.

The CDR3 sequence: CASSPGRLTNTEAFF. CDR3 bases: TGTGCCAGCAGCCCTGGGCGTCTAACGAACACTGAAGCTTTCTTT. The genes are TRBV3-1 (or the pseudogene TRBV3-2) and TRBJ1-1; D remains unclear. This CDR3 is built from 15 residues. Germline CDR1 reads LGHDT; CDR2 reads YNNKEL (reference sequence). Trimming left V 4 bases short and J 1 base short, with 13 bases between.